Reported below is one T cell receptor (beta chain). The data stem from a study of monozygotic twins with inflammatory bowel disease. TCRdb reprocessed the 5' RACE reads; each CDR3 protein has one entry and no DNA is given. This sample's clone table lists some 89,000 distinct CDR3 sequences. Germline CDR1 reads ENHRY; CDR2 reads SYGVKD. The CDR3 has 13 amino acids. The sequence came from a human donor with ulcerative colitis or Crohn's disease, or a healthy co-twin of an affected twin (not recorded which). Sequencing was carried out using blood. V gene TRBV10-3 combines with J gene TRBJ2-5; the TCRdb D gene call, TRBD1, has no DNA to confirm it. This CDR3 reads CAIRTGFEETQYF.